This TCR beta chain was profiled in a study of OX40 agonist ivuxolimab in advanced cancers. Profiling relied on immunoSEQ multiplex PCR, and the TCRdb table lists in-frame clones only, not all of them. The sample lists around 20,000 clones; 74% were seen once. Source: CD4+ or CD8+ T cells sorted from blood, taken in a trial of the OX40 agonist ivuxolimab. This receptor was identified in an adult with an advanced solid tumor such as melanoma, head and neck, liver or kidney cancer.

CDR3 nucleotides: TGTGCCAGCAGCTTTTACCGCCAGAACACTGAAGCTTTCTTT. Amino acid sequence: CASSFYRQNTEAFF. The chain combines TRBV5-4 with TRBJ1-1; D is unresolved. Germline V gene data show CDR1 as SGHNT and CDR2 as YYREEE (reference sequence). V was pared by 2 bases and J by 1 base, with 9 bases between. This CDR3 contains 14 residues.